This TCR beta chain derives from a study of CD8+ T cells in alopecia areata. Alopecia areata patients gave lesional scalp punch biopsies and peripheral blood samples. As the sequencing template, cDNA was produced by extracting RNA and reverse transcribing it. Produced via immunoSEQ multiplex PCR; TCRdb's table is partial and in-frame only. This table has under 150,000 clones, roughly 50% appearing once. Germline CDR1 and CDR2: SQVTM and ANQGSEA. The CDR3 covers 12 residues. Trimming shortened V by 1 base and J by 8 bases, and 9 bases separated the two germline ends. The sequenced material came from NKG2D-low CD8+ T cells sorted from blood. The V call is TRBV29-1, the J call TRBJ2-1; the D is unclear. This receptor was obtained from a human donor with alopecia areata. The DNA of the CDR3 is TGCAGCGTTGAAGTGGGCTGGGATGAGCAGTTCTTC. This codes for CSVEVGWDEQFF.